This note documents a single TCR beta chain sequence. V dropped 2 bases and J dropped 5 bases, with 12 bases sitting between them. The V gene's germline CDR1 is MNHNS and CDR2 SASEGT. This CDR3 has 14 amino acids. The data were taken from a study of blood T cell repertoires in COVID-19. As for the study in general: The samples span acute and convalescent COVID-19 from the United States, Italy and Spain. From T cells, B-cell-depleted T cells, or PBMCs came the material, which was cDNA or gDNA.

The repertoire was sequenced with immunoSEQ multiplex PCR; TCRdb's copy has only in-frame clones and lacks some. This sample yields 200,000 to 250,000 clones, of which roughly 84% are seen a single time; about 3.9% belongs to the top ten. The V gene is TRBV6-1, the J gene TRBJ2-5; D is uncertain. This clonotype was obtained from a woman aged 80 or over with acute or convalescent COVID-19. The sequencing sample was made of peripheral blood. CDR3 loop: CASSESWARETQYF. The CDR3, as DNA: TGTGCCAGCAGTGAATCTTGGGCCAGGGAGACCCAGTACTTC.